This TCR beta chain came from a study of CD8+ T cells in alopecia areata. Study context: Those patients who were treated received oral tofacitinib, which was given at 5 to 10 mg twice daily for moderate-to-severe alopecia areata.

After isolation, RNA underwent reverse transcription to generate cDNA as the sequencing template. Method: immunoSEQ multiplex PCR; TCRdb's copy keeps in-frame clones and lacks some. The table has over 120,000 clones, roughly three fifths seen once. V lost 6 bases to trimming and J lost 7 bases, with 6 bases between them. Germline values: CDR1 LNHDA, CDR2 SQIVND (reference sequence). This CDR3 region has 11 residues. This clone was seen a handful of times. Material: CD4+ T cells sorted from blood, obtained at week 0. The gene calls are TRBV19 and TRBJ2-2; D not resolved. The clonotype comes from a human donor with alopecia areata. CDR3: CASRRHGELFF. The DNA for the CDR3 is TGTGCCAGTAGACGGCACGGGGAGCTGTTTTTT.